The T cell receptor (beta chain) described here comes from a study of T-cell reconstitution after alpha-beta-depleted transplantation in children. Notes on the study in general: The origin of alpha-beta T cells about two months after transplant was reportedly several hundred expanded graft clones. Certain patients had high TCRbeta diversity at day 60, and it came from recipient T cells and thymic progenitors that survived.

The library targeted TCRbeta and was prepared with unique molecular identifiers. TCRdb fed the PCR reads into MiXCR, producing one record per CDR3 protein. The profile shows about 830,000 distinct CDR3 sequences, approximately 15% of them singletons. Concerning this clonotype: Its cognate antigen is unknown.

The TCR sequence derives from a male patient younger than 18 who had a stem cell transplant for acute lymphoblastic leukemia, so the T cells may come from the graft donor. The sample consisted of PBMCs, mostly from graft donor cells, taken 360 days after TCRalphabeta/CD19-depleted stem cell transplant.

The CDR3 reads CASSFGGGLSLETQYF. CDR3 coding DNA: TGTGCCAGCAGCTTCGGTGGGGGACTTTCCCTAGAGACCCAGTACTTC. The rearrangement uses TRBV7-9 and TRBJ2-5, with D perhaps TRBD2 (6 bases). Germline V lookup: CDR1 SEHNR, CDR2 FQNEAQ (reference sequence). There are 16 residues in the CDR3. Trimming stripped 3 bases from V and 4 bases from J, with 18 bases between.